These 2 T cell receptor beta chains were sequenced from one sample in a study of shared clonotypes between healthy human individuals. Terminally differentiated effector memory CD45RA+ cells were left out of the naive CD8 fraction, which was CD45RO-negative and positively selected for CCR7. Sequencing used immunoSEQ multiplex PCR; TCRdb keeps in-frame clones, though not all of them. The data contain more than 2 million clones, just under 95% of them seen just once; the ten biggest clones take up more than 0.95%. What was sequenced was naive CD8+ T cells sorted from blood. Receptors originate from a man aged 18 to 29 in good health.

The chain uses TRBV11-3 and TRBJ2-1; possible D gene TRBD1, 6 bases. V lost 3 bases to trimming and J lost 3 bases, with 18 bases between them. Germline CDR1 SGHNT, CDR2 YENEEA. The CDR3 covers 17 residues. Here the CDR3 reads CASSLGASEAVYNEQFF. The CDR3 region has the DNA TGTGCCAGCAGCTTGGGGGCTTCCGAAGCCGTCTACAATGAGCAGTTCTTC.

This chain uses TRBV6-5 with TRBJ1-2; weak D call: TRBD1 (6 bases). The CDR3 spans 16 residues. Germline V gives CDR1 MNHEY, CDR2 SVGAGI. The V gene lost 4 bases and the J gene lost 8 bases, with 23 bases spanning the gap. The CDR3 sequence: CASSFYGQGPYGGYTF. The CDR3 coding sequence is TGTGCCAGCAGTTTCTACGGGCAGGGGCCTTATGGGGGCTACACCTTC.